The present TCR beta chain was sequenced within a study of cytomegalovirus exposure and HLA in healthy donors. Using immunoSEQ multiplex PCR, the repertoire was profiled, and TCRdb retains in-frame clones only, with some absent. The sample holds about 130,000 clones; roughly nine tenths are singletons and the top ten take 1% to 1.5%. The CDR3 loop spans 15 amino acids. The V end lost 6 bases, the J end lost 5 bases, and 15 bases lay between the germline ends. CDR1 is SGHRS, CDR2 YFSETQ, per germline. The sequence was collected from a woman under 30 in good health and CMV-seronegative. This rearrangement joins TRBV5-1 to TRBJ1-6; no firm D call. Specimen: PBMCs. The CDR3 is CASKAGGRDNSPLHF. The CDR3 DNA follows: TGCGCCAGCAAAGCCGGAGGGAGGGATAATTCACCCCTCCACTTT.